The rows below give T cell receptor beta chains drawn from one sample of a study of blood T cell repertoires in COVID-19. Data came from immunoSEQ multiplex PCR; TCRdb stores just in-frame clones and leaves some out. The data show 200,000 to 250,000 clones, over 80% seen once. Input material: peripheral blood. Source of these receptors: a human donor in a cohort sampled during active COVID-19. CDR3s include the opening cysteine and the closing phenylalanine or tryptophan. A D gene is named only where the DNA matches it firmly. Clone size is stated in some rows and not others, as once, few, many or a class when expanded.

j_gene | abundance | d_gene | v_gene | CDR3aa | CDR3nt
TRBJ2-3 | few | NA | TRBV3-1/TRBV3-2 | CASSQATAPDTQYF | TGTGCCAGCAGCCAAGCGACTGCTCCAGATACGCAGTATTTT
TRBJ2-7 | NA | TRBD2 | TRBV11-2 | CASSPGGTSGNYEQYF | TGTGCCAGCAGCCCTGGGGGGACTAGCGGGAACTACGAGCAGTACTTC
TRBJ1-4 | NA | TRBD1 | TRBV2 | CASRSDRGNEKLFF | TGTGCCAGCAGGTCGGACAGGGGTAATGAAAAACTGTTTTTT
TRBJ1-1 | NA | NA | TRBV11-2 | CASSPWTALNTEAFF | TGTGCCAGCAGCCCCTGGACAGCCCTGAACACTGAAGCTTTCTTT
TRBJ1-5 | few | NA | TRBV15 | CATSREGDGNQPQHF | TGTGCCACCAGCCGCGAGGGGGACGGCAATCAGCCCCAGCATTTT
TRBJ2-6 | NA | NA | TRBV19 | CASSGPPGANVLTF | TGTGCCAGTAGTGGCCCCCCTGGGGCCAACGTCCTGACTTTC
TRBJ1-3 | NA | NA | TRBV4-2 | CASSQDTGASGNTIYF | TGTGCCAGCAGCCAAGATACTGGAGCCTCTGGAAACACCATATATTTT
TRBJ1-4 | NA | NA | TRBV28 | CASSFNLPPAANEKLFF | TGTGCCAGCAGTTTCAATCTCCCACCAGCGGCTAATGAAAAACTGTTTTTT
TRBJ2-7 | NA | TRBD2 | TRBV3-1/TRBV3-2 | CASSRLLAGGPYEQYF | TGTGCCAGCAGCCGCCTACTAGCGGGAGGGCCTTACGAGCAGTACTTC
TRBJ2-1 | once | TRBD2 | TRBV4-1 | CASSQQAGPANEQFF | TGCGCCAGCAGCCAACAAGCGGGACCTGCCAATGAGCAGTTCTTC
TRBJ2-5 | NA | NA | TRBV6-6 | CASRGSIRIETQYF | TGTGCCAGCAGAGGGAGTATTCGGATAGAGACCCAGTACTTC
TRBJ2-7 | NA | NA | TRBV27 | CASSLSPPLYEQYF | TGTGCCAGCAGTTTATCGCCACCACTCTACGAGCAGTACTTC
TRBJ2-3 | NA | TRBD2 | TRBV27 | CASSPRTSGASTDTQYF | TGTGCCAGCAGTCCCAGGACTAGCGGGGCTAGCACAGATACGCAGTATTTT
TRBJ1-2 | NA | TRBD1 | TRBV4-1 | CASSPRTGGGYGYTF | TGCGCCAGCAGCCCACGGACAGGGGGGGGCTATGGCTACACCTTC
TRBJ2-7 | NA | TRBD2 | TRBV2 | CASSSGTSGRRGRPYEQYF | TGTGCCAGCAGTTCCGGGACTAGCGGGCGAAGGGGTCGGCCCTACGAGCAGTACTTC
TRBJ2-7 | NA | NA | TRBV5-4 | CASSSGAYEQYF | TGTGCCAGCAGTTCGGGGGCCTACGAGCAGTACTTC
TRBJ2-5 | NA | NA | TRBV2 | CASSDPREPYQETQYF | TGTGCCAGCAGTGACCCCCGCGAACCATACCAAGAGACCCAGTACTTC
TRBJ2-7 | NA | TRBD2 | TRBV3-1/TRBV3-2 | CASTSGRFYEQYF | TGTGCCAGTACTAGCGGGAGGTTCTACGAGCAGTACTTC
TRBJ1-1 | NA | NA | TRBV9 | CASSVDRGGTEAFF | TGTGCCAGCAGCGTAGATCGGGGGGGCACTGAAGCTTTCTTT
TRBJ2-2 | NA | NA | TRBV6-5 | CASSGTSNTGELFF | TGTGCCAGCAGCGGGACTTCAAACACCGGGGAGCTGTTTTTT
TRBJ2-3 | NA | TRBD1 | TRBV9 | CASSVGGNRGTDTQYF | TGTGCCAGCAGCGTAGGTGGGAACAGGGGGACAGATACGCAGTATTTT
TRBJ2-3 | NA | TRBD2 | TRBV7-9 | CASSPPSGLTDTQYF | TGTGCCAGCAGCCCCCCTAGCGGACTCACAGATACGCAGTATTTT
TRBJ1-2 | NA | NA | TRBV7-2 | CASSFSTYGYTF | TGTGCCAGCAGCTTTTCTACCTATGGCTACACCTTC
TRBJ2-7 | NA | NA | TRBV6-2/TRBV6-3 | CASSYSPTHLSYEQYF | TGTGCCAGCAGTTACTCGCCCACACACCTGTCCTACGAGCAGTACTTC
TRBJ1-3 | NA | NA | TRBV12-5 | CASGLGPGSGNTIYF | TGTGCTAGTGGTTTGGGTCCGGGCTCTGGAAACACCATATATTTT
TRBJ2-7 | NA | TRBD1 | TRBV6-2/TRBV6-3 | CASSYSGTGTWEQYF | TGTGCCAGCAGTTATTCCGGGACAGGGACGTGGGAGCAGTACTTC
TRBJ2-1 | few | TRBD2 | TRBV29-1 | CSVSPLAGVGEQFF | TGCAGCGTTTCACCACTAGCGGGAGTCGGTGAGCAGTTCTTC
TRBJ2-7 | once | TRBD2 | TRBV10-2 | CASRSTSGVSYEQYF | TGCGCCAGCAGGTCCACTAGCGGGGTCTCCTACGAGCAGTACTTC
TRBJ2-2 | NA | NA | TRBV6-2/TRBV6-3 | CASSPDRPSHTGELFF | TGTGCCAGCAGCCCTGACCGGCCTAGTCACACCGGGGAGCTGTTTTTT
TRBJ2-7 | NA | TRBD2 | TRBV28 | CASSAGDSGNYEQYF | TGTGCCAGCAGTGCCGGGGATAGCGGGAACTACGAGCAGTACTTC
TRBJ2-3 | NA | TRBD2 | TRBV2 | CASSIAGETNTQYF | TGTGCCAGCAGTATAGCGGGAGAGACAAATACGCAGTATTTT
TRBJ1-5 | NA | NA | TRBV3-1/TRBV3-2 | CASSQEGGRRTRGQPQHF | TGTGCCAGCAGCCAAGAAGGGGGTAGGAGGACGCGAGGACAGCCCCAGCATTTT
TRBJ2-1 | NA | TRBD1 | TRBV4-3 | CASSRPGQGGNEQFF | TGCGCCAGCAGCCGACCGGGACAGGGTGGAAATGAGCAGTTCTTC
TRBJ2-7 | NA | TRBD2 | TRBV11-2 | CASSSGTSEAYEQYF | TGTGCCAGCAGCTCCGGGACTAGCGAGGCCTACGAGCAGTACTTC
TRBJ2-1 | NA | NA | TRBV28 | CASSAPDSRGRLHEQFF | TGTGCCAGCAGCGCGCCCGATTCCAGGGGACGCCTCCATGAGCAGTTCTTC
TRBJ1-5 | NA | TRBD1 | TRBV7-8 | CASSPRTGENQPQHF | TGTGCCAGCAGCCCCCGGACAGGGGAAAATCAGCCCCAGCATTTT
TRBJ2-1 | NA | NA | TRBV4-2 | CASSTPTGNNEQFF | TGTGCCAGCAGCACCCCGACAGGCAACAATGAGCAGTTCTTC
TRBJ1-3 | NA | NA | TRBV9 | CASSVGSVTSGNTIYF | TGTGCCAGCAGCGTAGGGTCAGTTACCTCAGGAAACACCATATATTTT
TRBJ2-3 | NA | NA | TRBV13 | CASSLLPGSDTQYF | TGTGCCAGCAGCTTACTCCCCGGGTCCGATACGCAGTATTTT
TRBJ2-7 | NA | NA | TRBV28 | CASSSSSGRYF | TGTGCCAGCAGCTCTTCCAGCGGGCGGTACTTC
TRBJ2-7 | NA | NA | TRBV6-2/TRBV6-3 | CASSSAGGGSSGQYF | TGTGCCAGCAGTTCGGCCGGAGGTGGCAGTTCAGGGCAGTACTTC
TRBJ1-6 | NA | TRBD1 | TRBV29-1 | CSVGQSFDSPLHF | TGCAGCGTGGGACAGAGTTTTGATTCACCCCTCCACTTT